These 25 T cell receptor beta chains were sequenced from one sample in a study of T cell responses to AZD1222 COVID-19 vaccine. Here immunoSEQ multiplex PCR was the method, and the copy in TCRdb shows in-frame clones only, minus some. The sample carries about 93,000 clones, around 89% recorded once. The starting material was peripheral blood, obtained 28 days after the second AZD1222 dose. The receptors derive from an adult who received the AZD1222 COVID-19 vaccine.

This sequence joins TRBV11-2 and TRBJ2-1; tentative D call: TRBD1 (6 bases). Trimming stripped 5 bases from V and 2 bases from J, with 16 bases between. The germline CDR1 and CDR2 sequences are SGHAT and FQNNGV. This CDR3 contains 16 residues. The CDR3 region is CASSLHRDTTYNEQFF. The DNA of the CDR3 is TGTGCCAGCAGCCTACATCGGGACACGACCTACAATGAGCAGTTCTTC.

The chain employs TRBV11-2 and TRBJ2-5, with TRBD2 identical over 7 bases. Germline V gene lookup returns CDR1 SGHAT and CDR2 FQNNGV. V trimming: 5 bases; J trimming: 4 bases; junction bases outside the gene matches: 10. This CDR3 has 15 residues. In DNA, the CDR3 is TGTGCCAGCAGCCCCCATGCAAGGGAGGGAGAGACCCAGTACTTC. The encoded protein is CASSPHAREGETQYF.

The rearrangement uses TRBV5-4 and TRBJ2-4; weak D call: TRBD2 (5 bases). The CDR3 is 15 amino acids. Germline V gene sequence: CDR1 SGHNT, CDR2 YYREEE (reference sequence). Trimming shortened V by 0 bases and J by 0 bases, and 7 bases separated the two germline ends. The DNA of the CDR3 is TGTGCCAGCAGCTTGGGACGGGAAGCCAAAAACATTCAGTACTTC. Translating gives CASSLGREAKNIQYF.

The CDR3 loop reads CASTLLGRDSYEQYF. CDR3 coding DNA: TGTGCCAGCACATTACTAGGACGGGATTCCTACGAGCAGTACTTC. V gene TRBV28 combines with J gene TRBJ2-7; D may be TRBD2 (5 bases). V lost 7 bases to trimming and J lost 1 base, with 17 bases between them. The CDR3 has 15 amino acids. Per the germline V gene, CDR1 is MDHEN and CDR2 is SYDVKM.

CDR3 in amino acids: CASSPRQGKSNQPQHF. The CDR3 DNA follows: TGTGCCAGCAGTCCGAGACAGGGAAAAAGCAATCAGCCCCAGCATTTT. The chain couples TRBV27 to TRBJ1-5, with 7 bases identical to TRBD1. CDR1 MNHEY and CDR2 SMNVEV come from the germline V gene (reference sequence). The ends lost 5 bases at V and 1 base at J; junction bases unmatched: 8. CDR3 size: 16 residues.

CDR3 sequence reads: CASSPLGGSITGELFF. CDR3 coding DNA: TGTGCCAGCAGCCCCCTGGGGGGTTCGATCACCGGGGAGCTGTTTTTT. The chain is built from TRBV6-2 or TRBV6-3 and TRBJ2-2; D is possibly TRBD2 (6 bases). The germline V gene encodes CDR1 MNHEY and CDR2 SVGEGT. The CDR3 is 16 residues long. V was trimmed by 6 bases and J by 4 bases, leaving 18 bases between them.

This clone was picked up a small number of times. The chain joins TRBV10-2 to TRBJ1-3; weak D call: TRBD1 (5 bases). V was clipped by 3 bases and J by 0 bases, with 15 bases between them. Germline-derived CDR1 and CDR2 are WSHSY and SAAADI. This CDR3 is 17 amino acids long. CDR3 DNA: TGCGCCAGCAGTGACGGCGGGACTGCCCTCTCTGGAAACACCATATATTTT. Translation: CASSDGGTALSGNTIYF.

The chain has TRBV5-8 and TRBJ2-1, with D maybe TRBD2 (5 bases). V dropped 1 base and J dropped 6 bases, with 8 bases sitting between them. Germline CDR1 reads SGHTS; CDR2 reads YDEGEE. This CDR3 has 13 amino acids. CDR3: CASSLPGSNEQFF. The CDR3 nucleotides read TGTGCCAGCAGCTTGCCGGGAAGCAATGAGCAGTTCTTC.

The chain combines TRBV9 with TRBJ2-5, with D perhaps given as TRBD1 or TRBD2 (6 bases each). From germline, CDR1 is SGDLS and CDR2 YYNGEE. The CDR3 has 15 residues. Trimming shortened V by 4 bases and J by 1 base, and 14 bases separated the two germline ends. The CDR3 region has the DNA TGTGCCAGCAGCCAATACGGGGGCCTCCAAGAGACCCAGTACTTC. Translated, it gives CASSQYGGLQETQYF.

The chain combines TRBV30 with TRBJ1-5, with 10 bases fitting TRBD1. The germline CDR1 and CDR2 sequences are GTSNPN and SVGIG (reference sequence). The CDR3 runs to 16 residues. J gave up 6 bases and V 1 base, and 9 bases lay outside the gene matches. The DNA of the CDR3 is TGTGCCTGGAGTGCTCCGACAGGGGGCATGGGTCAGCCCCAGCATTTT. Amino acids: CAWSAPTGGMGQPQHF.

The chain employs TRBV2 and TRBJ1-1; no definite D call. This CDR3 contains 14 residues. Germline V gene lookup returns CDR1 SNHLY and CDR2 FYNNEI. V was cut by 4 bases and J by 2 bases, with 11 bases left in between. This CDR3 reads CASSGGQANTEAFF. The CDR3 nucleotides are TGTGCCAGCAGTGGCGGCCAGGCAAACACTGAAGCTTTCTTT.

V usage is TRBV10-1 and J usage is TRBJ1-1, with D possibly TRBD1 on 6 matching bases. The CDR3 has 15 amino acids. Germline CDR1 and CDR2: WNHNN and SYGVQD (reference sequence). Trimming shortened V by 3 bases and J by 3 bases, and 14 bases separated the two germline ends. CDR3 amino acids: CASSDSRGADTEAFF. Written as DNA, the CDR3 is TGCGCCAGCAGTGATTCTCGGGGGGCGGACACTGAAGCTTTCTTT.

The J gene is TRBJ1-1, the V gene TRBV6-5; D may be TRBD1 (6 bases). The CDR3 is made up of 13 amino acids. CDR1 MNHEY and CDR2 SVGAGI come from the germline V gene. CDR3 DNA: TGTGTCGCGGTCAGGGGACCAAACACTGAAGCTTTCTTT. It is translated as CVAVRGPNTEAFF.

The table lists this clone with a few counts. V is TRBV7-8 and J is TRBJ2-3; 7 positions match TRBD2. Trimming at V came to 6 bases and at J to 0 bases, leaving 12 bases not matched to a gene. The CDR3 consists of 17 residues. Germline-derived CDR1 and CDR2 are SGHVS and FQNEAQ. For the CDR3, the DNA is TGTGCCAGCAGACGAACCCCAACTAGCGAAAGCACAGATACGCAGTATTTT. Encoded protein: CASRRTPTSESTDTQYF. Looking up the rest from reference TRBV7-8 and TRBJ2-3 gives the full variable domain: GAGVSQSPRYKVAKRGQDVALRCDPISGHVSLFWYQQALGQGPEFLTYFQNEAQLDKSGLPSDRFFAERPEGSVSTLKIQRTQQEDSAVYLCASRRTPTSESTDTQYFGPGTRLTVL.

This clone was seen more than once but under ten times. The V and J genes are TRBV19 and TRBJ1-6; a weak D match, TRBD1 (6 bases). The CDR3 spans 15 residues. CDR1 is LNHDA, CDR2 SQIVND, per germline (reference sequence). Trimming took off 6 bases at V and 9 bases at J, with 18 bases between the two ends. Here the CDR3 DNA reads TGTGCCAGTAGACCCTCCGGGGGGGGCGGTTCACCCCTCCACTTT. Translation: CASRPSGGGGSPLHF. The full variable domain, rest sourced from reference TRBV19 and TRBJ1-6, is DGGITQSPKYLFRKEGQNVTLSCEQNLNHDAMYWYRQDPGQGLRLIYYSQIVNDFQKGDIAEGYSVSREKKESFPLTVTSAQKNPTAFYLCASRPSGGGGSPLHFGNGTRLTVT.

This clone came up once. In DNA, the CDR3 is TGTGCCAGCAGTTACTCGAGTGTCCACCGTGGGGAGCAGTACTTC. Translation gives CASSYSSVHRGEQYF. The genes are TRBV6-6 and TRBJ2-7; D gene uncertain. With 0 bases removed from V and 7 bases from J, the gap between germline ends came to 16 bases. Per germline, CDR1 MNHNY and CDR2 SVGAGI (reference sequence). The CDR3 has 15 amino acids.

The chain carries TRBV19 and TRBJ2-1; 7 positions match TRBD1. This CDR3 spans 15 amino acids. CDR1 is LNHDA, CDR2 SQIVND, per germline (reference sequence). V lost 6 bases and J lost 4; bases outside the gene matches: 9. CDR3 protein: CASSRGQAPYNEQFF. The CDR3 DNA reads as TGTGCCAGTAGCCGTGGACAGGCACCGTACAATGAGCAGTTCTTC.

J is TRBJ1-1 and V is TRBV2; 7 nucleotides agree with TRBD1. The CDR3 length is 12 residues. The germline gives CDR1 SNHLY, CDR2 FYNNEI. The V gene end was trimmed by 8 bases and the J gene end by 1 base; junction bases not matched to a gene: 1. The CDR3 here is CASRTGNTEAFF. The CDR3 region has the DNA TGTGCCAGCCGGACAGGGAACACTGAAGCTTTCTTT.

The rearrangement joins TRBV11-3 to TRBJ2-3; D remains unclear. V shed 3 bases and J shed 0 bases, with 10 bases lying between them. Germline V CDR1 and CDR2: SGHNT, YENEEA. The CDR3 has 15 residues. The CDR3, as DNA: TGTGCCAGCAGCTTGGGCCTTGCGAGCACAGATACGCAGTATTTT. Its translation: CASSLGLASTDTQYF. Full variable domain (outside the CDR3, taken from reference TRBV11-3 and TRBJ2-3): EAGVVQSPRYKIIEKKQPVAFWCNPISGHNTLYWYLQNLGQGPELLIRYENEEAVDDSQLPKDRFSAERLKGVDSTLKIQPAELGDSAVYLCASSLGLASTDTQYFGPGTRLTVL.

V usage is TRBV9 and J usage is TRBJ1-6; D might be TRBD1 (5 bases). The germline V gene encodes CDR1 SGDLS and CDR2 YYNGEE. V was pared by 4 bases and J by 9 bases, with 23 bases between. CDR3 size: 17 residues. This chain's CDR3 is CASSPRAGRDRASPLHF. The CDR3 DNA sequence: TGTGCCAGCAGCCCCCGGGCGGGAAGAGACAGAGCTTCACCCCTCCACTTT.

J is TRBJ2-3 and V is TRBV5-4; 12 bases agree with TRBD2. V lost 5 bases and J lost 4; bases outside the gene matches: 11. CDR1 is SGHNT and CDR2 is YYREEE in the germline V gene (reference sequence). CDR3 length equals 17 residues. Here the CDR3 DNA reads TGTGCCAGCAGAGGGGACCTGACTAGCGGGGGTGCAGATACGCAGTATTTT. The encoded protein is CASRGDLTSGGADTQYF.

The rearrangement links TRBV5-1 to TRBJ1-1; D not certain. The V and J ends lost 0 bases and 2 bases respectively, with 8 bases between them. The germline V gene encodes CDR1 SGHRS and CDR2 YFSETQ. CDR3 length equals 14 residues. In DNA form, the CDR3 reads TGCGCCAGCAGCTTGGTTCCGGACAACACTGAAGCTTTCTTT. It encodes CASSLVPDNTEAFF.

V and J are TRBV29-1 and TRBJ2-5; D may be TRBD1 or TRBD2 (6 bases each). This CDR3 spans 13 amino acids. Germline assignment: CDR1 SQVTM and CDR2 ANQGSEA. V shed 6 bases and J shed 5 bases, with 16 bases lying between them. CDR3 residues: CSVLGGNGETQYF. For the CDR3, the DNA is TGCAGCGTCCTAGGGGGGAATGGGGAGACCCAGTACTTC.

The chain carries TRBV29-1 and TRBJ2-1; 7 bases align to TRBD1. This CDR3 is built from 15 residues. Trimming at V came to 0 bases and at J to 5 bases, leaving 7 bases not matched to a gene. Looked up from germline, CDR1 is SQVTM and CDR2 is ANQGSEA. For the CDR3, the DNA is TGCAGCGTTGAAGAAGACAGGGCGTGGGACAATGAGCAGTTCTTC. Translation: CSVEEDRAWDNEQFF.

The CDR3 DNA reads as TGTGCCTGGAGTGTAGGGGTCCGTGGCTACACCTTC. Amino acids: CAWSVGVRGYTF. This chain uses TRBV30 with TRBJ1-2; TRBD1 is a possible D gene (5 bases). Germline V gives CDR1 GTSNPN, CDR2 SVGIG (reference sequence). Trimming removed 0 bases at V and 7 bases at J, with 9 bases between. This CDR3 has 12 residues.